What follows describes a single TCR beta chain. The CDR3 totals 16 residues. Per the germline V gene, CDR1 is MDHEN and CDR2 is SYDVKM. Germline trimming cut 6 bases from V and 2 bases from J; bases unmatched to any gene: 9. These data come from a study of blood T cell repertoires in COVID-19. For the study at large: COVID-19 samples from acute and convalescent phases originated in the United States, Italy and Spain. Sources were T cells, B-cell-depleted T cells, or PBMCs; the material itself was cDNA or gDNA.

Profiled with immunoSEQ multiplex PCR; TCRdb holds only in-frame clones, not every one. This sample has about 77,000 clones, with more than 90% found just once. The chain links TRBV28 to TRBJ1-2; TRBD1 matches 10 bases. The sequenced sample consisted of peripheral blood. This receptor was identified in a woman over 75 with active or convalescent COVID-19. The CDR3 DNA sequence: TGTGCCAGCAGGCTAGGGGGACAGGGGACAAACTATGGCTACACCTTC. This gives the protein CASRLGGQGTNYGYTF.